This T cell receptor beta chain was documented in a study of CD8 T cells in ankylosing spondylitis. Germline loops: CDR1 KGHDR, CDR2 SFDVKD. The CDR3 is 15 residues long. The V segment lost 3 bases and the J segment 11 bases; nucleotides outside the gene matches: 8. TCRdb reprocessed the 5' RACE reads with MiXCR, giving one entry per CDR3 protein. The table has 750,000 to 850,000 distinct CDR3 sequences, about 11% seen once. This clonotype was seen more than once but under ten times. Its matching antigen is unknown. Study-wide findings and caveats: A TCR beta motif of under ten highly homologous variants seemed to mark ankylosing spondylitis blood.

Sequenced material: blood, either unsorted or a sorted T cell fraction (not recorded which). The V gene is TRBV24-1, the J gene TRBJ1-6, with TRBD1 matching 8 bases. This clonotype was obtained from a male donor with ankylosing spondylitis. The CDR3, as DNA: TGTGCCACCAGTGATCCTGGACAGGGTGTGCCACCCCTCCACTTT. Translation: CATSDPGQGVPPLHF.